This TCR beta chain was captured by sequencing in a study of vaccination and CD4 T cells after COVID-19. Sequenced with the Oncomine TCR Beta short-read assay was DNA taken from cultured CD4+ T cells. TCRdb independently ran MiXCR on the PCR reads; one entry per CDR3 protein. The sample yields 11,000 to 15,000 distinct CDR3 sequences, roughly three fifths seen once. Worth noting for this clonotype: Its antigen is unidentified.

Treatment reported: approximately 9-day PBMC culture with coronavirus spike peptide pools or control peptides (ViraFEST assay). Trimming pared 5 bases from V and 4 bases from J, leaving 12 bases between. CDR1 SQVTM and CDR2 ANQGSEA come from the germline V gene. The CDR3 sequence is 13 residues long. The V gene is TRBV29-1, the J gene TRBJ1-3, with no clear D. Sequenced sample: CD4+ T cells from blood, cultured in vitro. The sequence came from a human donor who had recovered from COVID-19. The CDR3 coding sequence is TGCAGCGTTCTAGGAGGTACGGGAAACACCATATATTTT. Translation: CSVLGGTGNTIYF. Variable domain in full (rest from reference TRBV29-1 and TRBJ1-3): SAVISQKPSRDICQRGTSLTIQCQVDSQVTMMFWYRQQPGQSLTLIATANQGSEATYESGFVIDKFPISRPNLTFSTLTVSNMSPEDSSIYLCSVLGGTGNTIYFGEGSWLTVV.